A selection of T cell receptor beta chains follows, all from one sample in a study of a mutant IDH1 vaccine in newly diagnosed glioma. TCRdb keeps only in-frame clones here, not all; method: immunoSEQ multiplex PCR. The sample comprises 40,000 to 55,000 clones, around 80% of which are singletons, and over 6.5% rests with the top ten. Their antigens remain unidentified. The sample was PBMCs, taken from a glioma patient whose treatment included an IDH1 peptide vaccine. These receptors were collected from a man aged 40-49 years with glioma. Both conserved end residues are part of each CDR3. The D gene is left open where the match is weak. Not all rows give a size; the values are once, few, many and, for expanded clones, a class.

abundance,v_gene,j_gene,d_gene,CDR3nt,CDR3aa
few,TRBV25-1,TRBJ2-2,-,TGTGCCAGCAGAGCAGGGTGGGCCGGGGAGCTGTTTTTT,CASRAGWAGELFF
-,TRBV6-5,TRBJ1-5,-,TGTGCCAGCAGGTCCGGGGGGAATCAGCCCCAGCATTTT,CASRSGGNQPQHF
-,TRBV30,TRBJ2-1,-,TGTGCCTGGAGTTTGGGGATGGACAATGAGCAGTTCTTC,CAWSLGMDNEQFF
few,TRBV25-1,TRBJ1-6,TRBD1,TGTGCCAGCAGTGACCCACGCGGGACAGGGGACTCACCCCTCCACTTT,CASSDPRGTGDSPLHF
-,TRBV4-1,TRBJ1-4,TRBD1,TGCGCCAGCAGCCCGACAGGGGGGATCTGGGAAAAACTGTTTTTT,CASSPTGGIWEKLFF
-,TRBV12-5,TRBJ1-2,TRBD1,TGTGCTAGTGGTTTGGAGACAGGGGGGTTCTATGGCTACACCTTC,CASGLETGGFYGYTF
-,TRBV6-5,TRBJ2-3,-,TGTGCCAGCACCTTCACAGATACGCAGTATTTT,CASTFTDTQYF
-,TRBV7-9,TRBJ1-1,-,TGTGCCAGCAGCCCGGACAGATTGAACACTGAAGCTTTCTTT,CASSPDRLNTEAFF
-,TRBV29-1,TRBJ2-7,-,TGCAGCGTTGTGATAGGAGCCTACGAGCAGTACTTC,CSVVIGAYEQYF
-,TRBV4-1,TRBJ2-6,-,TGCGCCAGCAGCCCCCATAGCTCTGGGGCCAACGTCCTGACTTTC,CASSPHSSGANVLTF
-,TRBV7-8,TRBJ2-7,TRBD2,TGTGCCAGCAGCTTTGGGACTAGCGGGGGGGCCTACGAGCAGTACTTC,CASSFGTSGGAYEQYF
-,TRBV4-2,TRBJ2-1,TRBD2,TGTGCCAGCAGCCAAGGGGCTAGCGGGGGGGCCCGCAATGAGCAGTTCTTC,CASSQGASGGARNEQFF
-,TRBV5-1,TRBJ1-5,-,TGCGCCAGCAGCTTGGGGGGATTCAATCAGCCCCAGCATTTT,CASSLGGFNQPQHF
few,TRBV2,TRBJ1-5,-,TGTGCCAGCAGTCCACAGAGCAATCAGCCCCAGCATTTT,CASSPQSNQPQHF
-,TRBV11-2,TRBJ2-1,-,TGTGCCAGCACAGATGACTACGGGGGTGGTGAGCAGTTCTTC,CASTDDYGGGEQFF
-,TRBV2,TRBJ1-1,-,TGTGCCAGCCGGGGTTCTCTCAGGGTGAACACTGAAGCTTTCTTT,CASRGSLRVNTEAFF
-,TRBV6-5,TRBJ1-2,-,TGTGCCAGCAGTTACGGGGAGAAAGATGGCTACACCTTC,CASSYGEKDGYTF
once,TRBV30,TRBJ1-1,-,TGTGCCTGGTCCCCCCCTTTAGGGAGGGCCATGAACACTGAAGCTTTCTTT,CAWSPPLGRAMNTEAFF
-,TRBV2,TRBJ1-4,TRBD1,TGTGCCAGCAGTCTCGGACAGGGAGAAAAACTGTTTTTT,CASSLGQGEKLFF
-,TRBV4-1,TRBJ1-2,-,TGCGCCAGCAGCCCCCCCGGGGCGGGTATAGTGGGCTACACCTTC,CASSPPGAGIVGYTF
-,TRBV2,TRBJ1-1,-,TGTGCCAGCAGACAGGGTTATACTGAAGCTTTCTTT,CASRQGYTEAFF
-,TRBV6-5,TRBJ2-3,TRBD1,TGTGCCACCGCGACAGGGGTCCGCACAGATACGCAGTATTTT,CATATGVRTDTQYF
-,TRBV5-6,TRBJ2-7,TRBD1,TGTGCCAGCGGGCCCAGGGACAGCATCTACGAGCAGTACTTC,CASGPRDSIYEQYF
-,TRBV5-1,TRBJ2-3,-,TGCGCCAGCAGCTCCGGGAGCACAGATACGCAGTATTTT,CASSSGSTDTQYF
-,TRBV30,TRBJ1-6,TRBD1,TGTGCCTGGAGAACACAGGGGGCATCCTATAATTCACCCCTCCACTTT,CAWRTQGASYNSPLHF
-,TRBV29-1,TRBJ2-1,-,TGCAGCGTCCGCACCGGCAGGGCCTACAATGAGCAGTTCTTC,CSVRTGRAYNEQFF
-,TRBV2,TRBJ1-4,-,TGTGCCAGCAGTTGGGACGGCCAACCCTATGAAAAACTGTTTTTT,CASSWDGQPYEKLFF
-,TRBV9,TRBJ1-6,-,TGTGCCAGCGGGGAGGGAAGCAATTCACCCCTCCACTTT,CASGEGSNSPLHF
-,TRBV5-4,TRBJ2-7,-,TGTGCCAGCAGCTTGGGGTACGAGCAGTACTTC,CASSLGYEQYF
-,TRBV18,TRBJ1-2,-,TGTGCCAGCTCACCAGCCGGATTGGGCAGTGGCTACACCTTC,CASSPAGLGSGYTF
-,TRBV9,TRBJ2-3,TRBD1,TGTGCCAGCAGCGCCGGGGACAGAAACACAGATACGCAGTATTTT,CASSAGDRNTDTQYF
-,TRBV4-1,TRBJ2-3,-,TGCGCCACCAGCCTGGGGGGGCGAACAGATACGCAGTATTTT,CATSLGGRTDTQYF
-,TRBV2,TRBJ1-3,-,TGTGCCAGCAGAACGGGCAGGGAGAACACCATATATTTT,CASRTGRENTIYF
-,TRBV27,TRBJ1-2,-,TGTGCCAGCAGTTTAGGGGCGAACCCCTATGGCTACACCTTC,CASSLGANPYGYTF
-,TRBV13,TRBJ2-3,-,TGTGCCAGCAGCTTAAGGACAGCCTACACAGATACGCAGTATTTT,CASSLRTAYTDTQYF
-,TRBV6-5,TRBJ1-1,-,TGTGCCAGCAGTTACGGCAAGAACACTGAAGCTTTCTTT,CASSYGKNTEAFF
-,TRBV18,TRBJ2-7,-,TGTGCCAGCTCACCACCGGGACAAGCAACCTACGAGCAGTACTTC,CASSPPGQATYEQYF
-,TRBV7-8,TRBJ2-7,-,TGTGCCAGCAGCTTAGACCTGCTAGAAGGCGAGCAGTACTTC,CASSLDLLEGEQYF
-,TRBV2,TRBJ1-1,-,TGTGCCAGCCCTAAGGGCCCTCTTGGTGCTTTCTTT,CASPKGPLGAFF
-,TRBV5-6,TRBJ2-5,TRBD1,TGTGCCAGCAGCTCCGGGACAGGGGGATACCAAGAGACCCAGTACTTC,CASSSGTGGYQETQYF
-,TRBV5-1,TRBJ1-2,TRBD1,TGCGCCAGCAGCTCTGCGGGACAGGATTCTAATGGCTACACCTTC,CASSSAGQDSNGYTF
-,TRBV30,TRBJ2-7,-,TGTGCCTGGAGTGTAGACAGGTACGAGCAGTACTTC,CAWSVDRYEQYF
-,TRBV18,TRBJ1-1,-,TGTGCCAGCTCCCTATCCGCCGGCACTGAAGCTTTCTTT,CASSLSAGTEAFF
-,TRBV2,TRBJ2-7,TRBD2,TGTGCCAGCGCTAAGACTAGCGGGGGGACCCAGCAGTACTTC,CASAKTSGGTQQYF
-,TRBV6-6,TRBJ1-3,-,TGTGCCAGCAGGTTACAGGGTTTCCCTGGAAACACCATATATTTT,CASRLQGFPGNTIYF
-,TRBV19,TRBJ1-3,-,TGTGCCAGTAGTGGGGCAGAGGCGGCTTCCTCTGGAAACACCATATATTTT,CASSGAEAASSGNTIYF
-,TRBV6-1,TRBJ2-5,-,TGTGCCAGCTCCCTCAGGCCGGACGAGACCCAGTACTTC,CASSLRPDETQYF
-,TRBV5-6,TRBJ2-7,-,TGTGCCAGCAGCTTCAAGGGGACTTCATACACGGGAGAGCAGTACTTC,CASSFKGTSYTGEQYF
-,TRBV5-1,TRBJ2-1,TRBD2,TGCGCCAGCAGCTTAGGGACTAGCGGGGGGGCTGGGCAGTTCTTC,CASSLGTSGGAGQFF
-,TRBV19,TRBJ1-3,-,TGTGCCAGTAGCCCGGACTCTGGAAACACCATATATTTT,CASSPDSGNTIYF